This T cell receptor (beta chain) came from a study of response to subunit inactivated influenza vaccine. Findings of the study overall: Each seasonal flu vaccination may recruit only limited new T cells, authors suggested.

To note about this clonotype: Its antigen remains unidentified.

TCRdb called the RT-PCR reads again in MiXCR, with one record for every CDR3 protein. Among 550,000 to 800,000 distinct CDR3 sequences listed, around 14% were seen once. Trimming stripped 4 bases from V and 0 bases from J, with 10 bases between. Germline V gives CDR1 GTSNPN, CDR2 SVGIG (reference sequence). The CDR3 is 13 amino acids. This sequence joins TRBV30 and TRBJ2-7; D remains ambiguous. The source material was PBMCs from blood, sampled roughly 2 weeks before vaccination. The receptor was isolated from a man aged 50 to 60 who received an inactivated influenza vaccine. CDR3 in amino acids: CAWKAWSSYEQYF. Written as DNA, the CDR3 is TGTGCCTGGAAAGCGTGGAGCTCCTACGAGCAGTACTTC. Looking up the rest from reference TRBV30 and TRBJ2-7 gives the full variable domain: SQTIHQWPATLVQPVGSPLSLECTVEGTSNPNLYWYRQAAGRGLQLLFYSVGIGQISSEVPQNLSASRPQDRQFILSSKKLLLSDSGFYLCAWKAWSSYEQYFGPGTRLTVT.